These 4 T cell receptor beta chains came from one sample sequenced in a study of Graves' ophthalmopathy and Graves' hyperthyroidism. Amplifying from RNA transcripts, the study obtained TCR beta CDR3 regions. An opening RT-PCR round employed HTBI primers and preceded a second-round multiplex PCR. TCRdb re-derived calls from the multiplex PCR reads in MiXCR, one entry per CDR3 protein. The data show 210,000 or so distinct CDR3 sequences, roughly 27% seen once. The sequencing sample was made of peripheral blood. These receptors were collected from a man in his fifties with Graves' ophthalmopathy.

This clonotype was seen at least ten times. The chain combines TRBV28 with TRBJ2-5; TRBD1 matches 11 bases. The CDR3 runs to 15 residues. Germline lookup yields CDR1 MDHEN and CDR2 SYDVKM. The V segment lost 2 bases and the J segment 7 bases; nucleotides outside the gene matches: 6. CDR3 in DNA: TGTGCCAGCAGTTTAGAGGACAGGGGGCGCGGGACCCAGTACTTC. Its translation: CASSLEDRGRGTQYF. Looking up the rest from reference TRBV28 and TRBJ2-5 gives the full variable domain: DVKVTQSSRYLVKRTGEKVFLECVQDMDHENMFWYRQDPGLGLRLIYFSYDVKMKEKGDIPEGYSVSREKKERFSLILESASTNQTSMYLCASSLEDRGRGTQYFGPGTRLLVL.

This clonotype was observed at least ten times. This chain uses TRBV10-3 with TRBJ2-7, with D tentatively TRBD1 (5 bases). CDR1 ENHRY and CDR2 SYGVKD come from the germline V gene. V lost 3 bases and J 3 bases, leaving 9 bases between the germline ends. This CDR3 spans 13 amino acids. The CDR3 loop reads CAISDDSHYEQYF. CDR3 nucleotide sequence: TGTGCCATCAGTGACGACAGCCACTACGAGCAGTACTTC.

This clonotype was counted at least ten times. The chain recombines TRBV6-2 or TRBV6-3 with TRBJ2-3, with no clear D. Trimming took off 0 bases at V and 4 bases at J, with 17 bases between the two ends. Germline V gene sequence: CDR1 MNHEY, CDR2 SVGEGT. The CDR3 sequence is 17 residues long. This CDR3 is CASSYSRIALNPDTQYF. In DNA, the CDR3 is TGTGCCAGCAGTTACTCGAGGATAGCCTTAAACCCAGATACGCAGTATTTT.

This clonotype has ten or more counts. This chain joins TRBV6-5 and TRBJ1-2, with D possibly being TRBD1 (5 bases). The CDR3 has 14 amino acids. V lost 0 bases to trimming and J lost 4 bases, with 9 bases between them. Germline V lookup: CDR1 MNHEY, CDR2 SVGAGI. The CDR3 spells CASSYSTTVYGYTF. CDR3 sequence (DNA): TGTGCCAGCAGTTACTCAACGACAGTCTATGGCTACACCTTC.